This TCR beta chain was sequenced for a study of cytomegalovirus exposure and HLA in healthy donors. In the study overall: A later analysis reported the same platform for the 110 or so validation repertoires and the approximately 640 first-cohort repertoires.

The study's findings and limits: Testing in vitro showed a few CMV-associated chains specific for CMV antigens. In the roughly 120 validation repertoires, about 94% of cluster scores exceeded 0, per a later analysis.

Note on this clone: Its antigen is unidentified. At one of its ends the junction is not consistent with the germline gene, which may arise from a read error.

Measured with immunoSEQ multiplex PCR; TCRdb has only the in-frame clones, and not every one. The sample includes 110,000 or so clones, about 84% of them seen just once. This receptor was identified in a man aged 18 to 29 in good health and CMV-seronegative. What was sequenced was PBMCs.

The CDR3 DNA follows: TGTGCCAGCACCTTGGACCCCCTGCGGGACACCGGGGAGCTGTTTTTT. Protein product: CASTLDPLRDTGELFF. The rearrangement joins TRBV5-8 to TRBJ2-2, with a weak D call TRBD2 (5 bases). The CDR3 spans 16 residues. From germline, CDR1 is SGHTS and CDR2 YDEGEE.